This T cell receptor beta chain was observed in a study of beta chain features in type 1 diabetes. Study in general: No age, gender or cell yield differences were seen between patients and healthy donors. The study's findings and limits: Significant though moderate, a shortening of TCRB CDR3s appeared in all four CD4+ subsets of Type 1 diabetes patients.

The isolated RNA, all of it, was reverse transcribed, so expressed TCRB transcripts were what got sequenced. The repertoire was sequenced with immunoSEQ multiplex PCR; TCRdb's copy has only in-frame clones and lacks some. This sample has around 130,000 clones; about 10% occur once, and the top ten carry approximately 0.7%. Using CD45RO/CCR7/CD25/CD127/CD95/CD27, CD4+ naive, central memory, regulatory and stem cell-like memory cells were sorted. Germline-derived CDR1 and CDR2 are MGHRA and YSYEKL. V shed 1 base and J shed 8 bases, with 14 bases lying between them. This CDR3 comprises 14 residues. Turning to this clone: The antigen remains unidentified.

The chain combines TRBV4-1 with TRBJ1-1; D gene uncertain. Sequencing input: central memory CD4+ T cells from blood. The clonotype was recovered from a man younger than 45 with type 1 diabetes. The CDR3 loop reads CASSQVRRPGEAFF. The CDR3, as DNA: TGCGCCAGCAGCCAAGTGAGACGGCCCGGGGAAGCTTTCTTT.